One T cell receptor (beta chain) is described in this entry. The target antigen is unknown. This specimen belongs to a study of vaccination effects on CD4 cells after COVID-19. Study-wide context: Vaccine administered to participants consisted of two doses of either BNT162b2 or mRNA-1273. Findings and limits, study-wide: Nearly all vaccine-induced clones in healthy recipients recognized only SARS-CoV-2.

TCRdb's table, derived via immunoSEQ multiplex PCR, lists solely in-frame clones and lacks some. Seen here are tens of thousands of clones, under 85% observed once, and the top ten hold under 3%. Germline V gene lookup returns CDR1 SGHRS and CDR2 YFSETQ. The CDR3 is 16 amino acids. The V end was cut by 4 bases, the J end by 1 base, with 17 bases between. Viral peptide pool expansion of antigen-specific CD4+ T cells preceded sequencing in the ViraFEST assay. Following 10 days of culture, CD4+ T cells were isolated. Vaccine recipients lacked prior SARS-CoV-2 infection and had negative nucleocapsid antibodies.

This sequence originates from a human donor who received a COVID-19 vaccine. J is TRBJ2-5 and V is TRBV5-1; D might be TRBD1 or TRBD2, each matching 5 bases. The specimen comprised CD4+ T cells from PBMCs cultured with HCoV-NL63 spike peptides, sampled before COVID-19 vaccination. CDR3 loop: CASSPGPAGPQETQYF. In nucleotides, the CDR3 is TGCGCCAGCAGCCCGGGACCTGCTGGGCCCCAAGAGACCCAGTACTTC.